The 9 T cell receptor beta chains below all came from one sample that was sequenced in a study of cytomegalovirus exposure and HLA in healthy donors listed by TCRdb under 2017. Library preparation used the immunoSEQ multiplex PCR assay. For the multiplex PCR, a mixture combining 60 forward primers for TCR Vbeta segments and 13 reverse primers for TCR Jbeta segments was used. Sourced from immuneACCESS, this table was stored by TCRdb with only in-frame sequences that have V and J called. A share of the clones is absent; for the studies checked, an unresolved V gene accounts for under half, and the remainder has no known explanation. For this sample there are roughly 200,000 clones; approximately 79% appear just once. The top ten hold about 1.4% of the sample. Material for sequencing was PBMCs. The receptors stem from a girl aged 5-17 years in good health and CMV-seropositive.

The chain has TRBV5-6 and TRBJ1-6; 10 bases match TRBD1. V lost 1 base to trimming and J lost 7 bases; unmatched junction nucleotides: 5. The CDR3 extends over 16 amino acids. CDR1 is SGHDT and CDR2 is YYEEEE in the germline V gene. The chain's CDR3 is CASSLLGTGANSPLHF. CDR3 DNA sequence: TGTGCCAGCAGCTTGCTCGGGACAGGGGCGAATTCACCCCTCCACTTT.

The V and J genes are TRBV27 and TRBJ1-1; TRBD1 might be the D (5 bases). CDR1 MNHEY and CDR2 SMNVEV come from the germline V gene (reference sequence). This CDR3 has 15 amino acids. Trimming removed 3 bases from V and 1 base from J, with 12 bases in between. CDR3 sequence reads: CASSFGGDPNTEAFF. The CDR3, as DNA: TGTGCCAGCAGTTTCGGAGGGGACCCGAACACTGAAGCTTTCTTT.

In this sample, this clone turned up a few times. The V and J genes are TRBV25-1 and TRBJ2-4; 8 nucleotides align to TRBD1. Losses at the gene ends were 7 bases for V and 8 bases for J; bases not matched to a gene: 10. CDR1 is MGHDK, CDR2 SYGVNS, per germline. CDR3 size: 14 residues. CDR3: CASMSGQVGDIQYF. The CDR3 DNA follows: TGTGCCAGCATGTCGGGACAGGTGGGGGACATTCAGTACTTC.

The chain carries TRBV21-1 and TRBJ2-7; the table's D call TRBD1 went unverified against the DNA. TRBV21-1 is a pseudogene. The CDR3 covers 12 residues. The CDR3 spells CASGAIGFEQYF. In DNA, the CDR3 is TGTGCCAGCGGGGCGATCGGATTCGAGCAGTACTTC.

Turning to this clone: Other DNA sequences from this sample encode an identical CDR3 as well. The chain employs TRBV10-3 and TRBJ1-5; 8 bases line up with TRBD1. V shed 3 bases and J 6 bases; nucleotides not matched to a gene: 10. Germline CDR1 and CDR2: ENHRY and SYGVKD. The CDR3 is made up of 16 amino acids. The CDR3 region has the DNA TGTGCCATCAGTGACCCCCTTGGACAGGGCGGTCAGCCCCAGCATTTT. Amino acid sequence: CAISDPLGQGGQPQHF.

V usage is TRBV4-1 and J usage is TRBJ2-7; possibly TRBD1 for D (5 bases). Germline V gene lookup returns CDR1 MGHRA and CDR2 YSYEKL. V dropped 0 bases and J dropped 2 bases, with 11 bases sitting between them. The CDR3 runs 15 residues. CDR3 nucleotide sequence: TGCGCCAGCAGCCAAGACTGGTTAGGGGCCTACGAGCAGTACTTC. Its translation: CASSQDWLGAYEQYF.

For this clone: Other DNA sequences from this sample encode an identical CDR3 as well. V usage is TRBV30 and J usage is TRBJ2-5; D not certain. There are 10 residues in the CDR3. CDR1 and CDR2 from the germline V gene are GTSNPN and SVGIG (reference sequence). The V end was cut by 2 bases, the J end by 5 bases, with 3 bases between. The CDR3 coding sequence is TGTGCCTGGAGTCGTGAGACCCAGTACTTC. Its protein product is CAWSRETQYF. Full variable domain (rest looked up from reference TRBV30 and TRBJ2-5): SQTIHQWPATLVQPVGSPLSLECTVEGTSNPNLYWYRQAAGRGLQLLFYSVGIGQISSEVPQNLSASRPQDRQFILSSKKLLLSDSGFYLCAWSRETQYFGPGTRLLVL.

The chain carries TRBV7-2 and TRBJ1-3, with D possibly TRBD1 on 5 matching bases. The CDR3 extends over 15 amino acids. Trimming removed 5 bases from V and 4 bases from J, with 15 bases in between. Germline assignment: CDR1 SGHTA and CDR2 FQGNSA. In DNA form, the CDR3 reads TGTGCCAGCAGCATGACAGTCATCGAGGGAAACACCATATATTTT. Protein: CASSMTVIEGNTIYF. The full variable domain, rest sourced from reference TRBV7-2 and TRBJ1-3, is GAGVSQSPSNKVTEKGKDVELRCDPISGHTALYWYRQSLGQGLEFLIYFQGNSAPDKSGLPSDRFSAERTGGSVSTLTIQRTQQEDSAVYLCASSMTVIEGNTIYFGEGSWLTVV.

This clone was seen a handful of times. The gene calls are TRBV18 and TRBJ1-4; D is possibly TRBD1 (6 bases). Germline V CDR1 and CDR2: KGHSH, LQKENI. The CDR3 is 15 residues long. The germline V and J ends were trimmed by 6 bases and 3 bases, with 14 bases remaining between them. CDR3 nucleotides: TGTGCCAGCTCGTCACAGGGTGCACCTAATGAAAAACTGTTTTTT. Its translation is CASSSQGAPNEKLFF.